These T cell receptor beta chains were read from a single sample in a study of patients and donors after allogeneic stem cell transplantation. TCRdb reanalysed the RT-PCR reads using MiXCR and keeps one entry per CDR3 protein. The sample has 400,000 to 450,000 distinct CDR3 sequences; 16% are singletons. Sequences were obtained from blood, either unsorted or a sorted T cell fraction (not recorded which). These receptors were taken from a human donor who was either an allogeneic HSCT recipient or a stem cell or donor lymphocyte infusion donor (not recorded which). It is not recorded whose cells these are; they may come from a transplant donor. Each CDR3 is given with its conserved first and last residue. Fields, in order: CDR3 length, V gene, clone size, J gene, CDR3 protein. Where a row states a size, it is once, few, many or the class of an expanded clone; other rows omit it.

15,TRBV11-2,many,TRBJ1-1,CASSLRAGGWTEAFF
12,TRBV7-8,many,TRBJ1-3,CASSGSGNTIYF
13,TRBV12-3/TRBV12-4,.,TRBJ1-2,CASSAGWAYGYTF
15,TRBV4-1,.,TRBJ2-7,CASSQDAGRRDEQYF
13,TRBV12-3/TRBV12-4,many,TRBJ1-1,CASSPPQGTEAFF
14,TRBV5-1,.,TRBJ2-1,CASSSVRTGDEQFF
15,TRBV20-1,many,TRBJ1-1,CSARMRGRETTEAFF
15,TRBV7-2,.,TRBJ1-1,CASTPRGFSGTEAFF
14,TRBV6-2/TRBV6-3,.,TRBJ1-2,CASSQSSGTRGYTF
15,TRBV6-1,few,TRBJ2-3,CASSTGLAGADTQYF
14,TRBV5-1,.,TRBJ1-6,CASSSVYRNSPLHF
14,TRBV25-1,many,TRBJ2-7,CASSEGQGAYEQYF
16,TRBV12-3/TRBV12-4,.,TRBJ2-1,CASSPRVRAGYNEQFF
15,TRBV5-1,.,TRBJ2-1,CASSVTGQGYNEQFF
12,TRBV7-9,few,TRBJ1-2,CASSRDSYGYTF
14,TRBV7-8,.,TRBJ1-2,CASSLGHSGYGYTF
13,TRBV4-2,.,TRBJ2-7,CASSQAGPYEQYF
16,TRBV29-1,.,TRBJ1-4,CSVSRRTGATNEKLFF
15,TRBV2,few,TRBJ2-1,CASSAPVSSYNEQFF
14,TRBV12-3/TRBV12-4,few,TRBJ1-1,CASSLRVTNTEAFF
15,TRBV7-3,few,TRBJ2-2,CASSLIVGNTGELFF
14,TRBV20-1,many,TRBJ1-2,CSARGDRKGNGYTF
14,TRBV12-3/TRBV12-4,.,TRBJ1-1,CASSVRGVGTEAFF
13,TRBV19,few,TRBJ1-5,CASSIQVDQPQHF
14,TRBV20-1,few,TRBJ2-2,CSAHRDTNTGELFF
18,TRBV7-8,few,TRBJ2-1,CASSFFVAGALSYNEQFF
13,TRBV11-1,few,TRBJ2-1,CASRDSVGNEQFF
14,TRBV29-1,few,TRBJ2-1,CSVETGSGGDEQFF
15,TRBV19,few,TRBJ1-3,CASSRADLSGNTIYF
17,TRBV28,.,TRBJ2-1,CASSKKHGTSGYNEQFF
12,TRBV30,.,TRBJ1-2,CAWETGAEGYTF
17,TRBV7-8,.,TRBJ1-6,CASSLARGPDYNSPLHF
14,TRBV4-3,few,TRBJ1-1,CASSQDFGGSEAFF
14,TRBV5-1,few,TRBJ2-5,CASSPGHFRETQYF
15,TRBV6-5,.,TRBJ1-6,CASSYFTGAVSPLHF
15,TRBV6-4,few,TRBJ2-1,CASSELPDRYNEQFF
15,TRBV3-1,few,TRBJ2-7,CASSLPGRARYEQYF